This T cell receptor beta chain comes out of a study of cytomegalovirus exposure and HLA in healthy donors. The wider study: Counted in an early data release were 85 million or so unique TCRs from HLA-typed donors. General study findings and limits: The authors later found most CMV-associated TCR beta chains appeared HLA-restricted. For most subjects, TCR beta sequences were reported to predict HLA-A and HLA-B alleles with accuracy.

Vbeta (60) and Jbeta (13) primers were used in the PCR. Assay used: immunoSEQ multiplex PCR; TCRdb lists only in-frame clones, some missing. This sample carries around 200,000 clones, 75% to 90% of them seen once, and the ten largest clones take 0.25% to 0.4%. The donors gave bone marrow, and they were healthy. In the case of this clone: Its antigen is unknown.

The sequenced material came from PBMCs. This receptor was taken from a woman in her thirties in good health and CMV-seronegative.

The CDR3 region is CASSSLAGGPNTGELFF. Here the CDR3 DNA reads TGTGCCAGCAGTTCTCTAGCGGGAGGACCAAACACCGGGGAGCTGTTTTTT. This chain joins TRBV4-2 and TRBJ2-2; TRBD2 agrees at 11 bases. Trimming removed 6 bases from V and 2 bases from J; junction bases left unmatched: 8. This CDR3 region has 17 residues. The germline CDR1 and CDR2 sequences are LGHNA and YNFKEQ.